This TCR beta chain stems from a study of neurological immune-mediated disorders. Overall study results and limits: Sharing of CDR3 amino acid sequences among expanded clones across subjects was absent, suggesting private repertoires in all groups. The most TCR clonal expansion was seen in HTLV-1-associated myelopathy, whereas the least was seen in multiple sclerosis, below the level in healthy controls. Clinical features showed no association with the multiple sclerosis repertoire cluster, and MRI features showed none either.

Specified time point: longitudinal time-point 3. At least ten counts were recorded for this clonotype. What it binds is unknown. The CDR3 contains 15 residues. V was clipped by 5 bases and J by 1 base, with 15 bases between them. The germline CDR1 and CDR2 sequences are SGHDT and YYEEEE. Sequencing of 15-18 subjects in each run yielded over 180 million TCR-beta sequences. TCRdb independently ran MiXCR on the 5' RACE reads; one entry per CDR3 protein. Of approximately 84,000 distinct CDR3 sequences in the sample, around 4.7% were seen once. This chain links TRBV5-6 with TRBJ2-5; D unclear. Sequencing was performed on PBMCs. The sequence came from a woman aged 55-70 years with multiple sclerosis. The CDR3 loop is CASRKTTGPQETQYF. CDR3 nucleotide sequence: TGTGCCAGCAGAAAAACAACCGGGCCCCAAGAGACCCAGTACTTC.